Listed below are T cell receptor beta chains from one sample, sequenced in a study of technical replicates of blood from a handful of donors. Only in-frame clones appear in the TCRdb table, and some are missing; sequencing was by immunoSEQ multiplex PCR. The table shows about 73,000 clones, with roughly 90% occurring only once. Specimen: PBMCs. Receptors were obtained from a human donor in good health. Some clones in this sample may be carry-over from other donors' samples. CDR3s include the opening cysteine and the closing phenylalanine or tryptophan.

len,v_gene,j_gene,CDR3aa
13,TRBV10-3,TRBJ1-1,CAMREGQTTEAFF
16,TRBV18,TRBJ2-7,CASSGTSGDSSYEQYF
14,TRBV6-5,TRBJ1-1,CASIPDREVSEAFF
16,TRBV7-9,TRBJ1-4,CASSPSPGATNEKLFF
15,TRBV5-6,TRBJ2-3,CASSLDLISTDTQYF
16,TRBV4-3,TRBJ2-7,CASSPSIAGGPYEQYF
16,TRBV6-5,TRBJ2-1,CASSYSPGQGGNEQFF
16,TRBV6-4,TRBJ2-6,CASSDSGRSGANVLTF
14,TRBV7-8,TRBJ2-7,CASSFRDRGYEQYF
17,TRBV18,TRBJ1-5,CASSVDRAKEGNQPQHF
16,TRBV9,TRBJ2-1,CASSLRLAGTYNEQFF
14,TRBV4-3,TRBJ1-2,CASSRTLANYGYTF
12,TRBV11-2,TRBJ2-3,CASSLGGNTQYF
15,TRBV2,TRBJ1-6,CASSGDSLYNSPLHF
14,TRBV7-9,TRBJ1-6,CASSLPRDNSPLHF
14,TRBV10-2,TRBJ1-2,CASSARGAQAGYTF
15,TRBV4-3,TRBJ1-1,CASSQEWGGNTEAFF
14,TRBV7-2,TRBJ2-7,CASSLGRAFYEQYF
13,TRBV29-1,TRBJ2-7,CSVGTGRRGEQYF
15,TRBV5-5,TRBJ2-6,CASSRGTAGANVLTF
15,TRBV9,TRBJ2-1,CASSVDGVRYNEQFF
14,TRBV6-1,TRBJ1-2,CASSVGQGRHGYTF
13,TRBV7-2,TRBJ2-7,CASSLSASYEQYF
14,TRBV29-1,TRBJ2-3,CSVFSGGVADTQYF
14,TRBV18,TRBJ2-1,CASSPRSTGNEQFF
15,TRBV7-6,TRBJ1-4,CASSPDRITNEKLFF
16,TRBV28,TRBJ1-5,CASSTRTGYWEQPQHF
16,TRBV6-5,TRBJ1-4,CASSYRFRGTNEKLFF
13,TRBV29-1,TRBJ1-4,CSVTRAPNEKLFF
13,TRBV9,TRBJ2-7,CASSPGHYYEQYF
11,TRBV6-6,TRBJ2-1,CASRDRAEQFF
13,TRBV5-6,TRBJ2-5,CASSSTSIQTQYF
15,TRBV7-9,TRBJ1-4,CASSLSGGHNEKLFF
14,TRBV7-2,TRBJ1-2,CASSLGTEAYGYTF
15,TRBV4-2,TRBJ1-2,CASSQFTGTGIGYTF
17,TRBV7-2,TRBJ1-1,CASSLAPGQGAGTEAFF
13,TRBV5-8,TRBJ1-6,CASRGQGSSPLHF
16,TRBV15,TRBJ2-1,CATSRAPGGQANEQFF
13,TRBV19,TRBJ1-5,CASSQAGNQPQHF
15,TRBV4-3,TRBJ1-1,CASSQDRGDNTEAFF
14,TRBV7-2,TRBJ1-3,CASRGGESGNTIYF
15,TRBV10-3,.,CATRISRTGSYEQYF
16,TRBV9,TRBJ1-1,CASSLLAGAVGTEAFF
16,TRBV18,TRBJ1-1,CASTVNRQGGNTEAFF
15,TRBV14,TRBJ2-3,CASSQVGQGVDTQYF
15,TRBV4-2,TRBJ2-7,CASSQSWDSAYEQYF
14,TRBV2,TRBJ2-5,CASSVQGSLETQYF
15,TRBV7-2,TRBJ1-6,CASSQSGQGNSPLHF